This passage covers 22 T cell receptor beta chains from one sample sequenced in a study of kidney transplant recipient with SARS-CoV-2 infection. TCRdb analysed the reads with MiXCR anew, one entry per CDR3 protein. The table shows 200,000 to 250,000 distinct CDR3 sequences, with around 28% occurring only once. Specimen: a blood sample, collected at baseline and on day 111 from a kidney transplant recipient. The receptor set was obtained from a male patient between 25 and 39 years old who had COVID-19 and was a kidney transplant recipient. Some of the T cells may derive from the graft donor.

To note about this clonotype: This may be a read error, as it is one base from a much larger clone. The chain has TRBV9 and TRBJ2-2; D remains unclear. Germline V gene sequence: CDR1 SGDLS, CDR2 YYNGEE. The CDR3 runs 13 residues. The CDR3 region is CANSVDLTGELFF. CDR3 nucleotide sequence: TGTGCCAACAGCGTAGATCTCACCGGGGAGCTGTTTTTT.

The V and J genes are TRBV5-4 and TRBJ1-2; D remains ambiguous. The CDR3 contains 16 residues. V dropped 6 bases and J dropped 4 bases, with 22 bases sitting between them. CDR1 SGHNT and CDR2 YYREEE come from the germline V gene (reference sequence). The CDR3 coding sequence is TGTGCCAGCAAGATAACCGTACCAGAAAATACCTATGGCTACACCTTC. It encodes CASKITVPENTYGYTF.

Regarding this clonotype: This could be a read error, since a much larger clone is one nucleotide away. The chain links TRBV12-3 or TRBV12-4 to TRBJ1-6; no definite D call. There are 14 residues in the CDR3. The CDR3 sequence is CASSLGHHNSLLHF. The CDR3 bases are TGTGCCAGCAGTTTAGGCCACCATAATTCACTCCTCCACTTT.

This clonotype showed up many times. The CDR3 bases are TGTGCCAGCAGTGGTGTGTCCCTAGACGGCGGGGAGCTGTTTTTT. As protein: CASSGVSLDGGELFF. The chain carries TRBV6-5 and TRBJ2-2; D unresolved. The CDR3 is 15 residues long. Germline-derived CDR1 and CDR2 are MNHEY and SVGAGI. V was clipped by 5 bases and J by 7 bases, with 17 bases between them.

This clonotype was observed many times. This chain joins TRBV7-2 and TRBJ2-2; D uncertain. Germline values: CDR1 SGHTA, CDR2 FQGNSA. The germline V and J ends were trimmed by 1 base and 1 base, with 4 bases remaining between them. The CDR3 loop spans 14 amino acids. CDR3 DNA: TGTGCCAGCAGCTTAGATCTGAACACCGGGGAGCTGTTTTTT. It encodes CASSLDLNTGELFF.

To note about this clonotype: A much larger clone is a single base away; this may be a read error. V usage is TRBV6-5 and J usage is TRBJ2-7; maybe TRBD1 (6 bases). Germline CDR1 is MNHEY and CDR2 is SVGAGI. This CDR3 spans 15 amino acids. CDR3: CASTAGQSGGETQCF. The CDR3 nucleotides are TGTGCCAGCACCGCCGGACAGTCCGGAGGAGAGACCCAGTGCTTC.

V and J are TRBV6-4 and TRBJ2-1; possibly TRBD1 or TRBD2 for D (5 bases each). Deletions cut 5 bases from V and 0 bases from J, with 11 bases between. Germline V gene data show CDR1 as MRHNA and CDR2 as SNTAGT. There are 15 residues in the CDR3. The CDR3 reads CASSRDPSSYNEQFF. CDR3 nucleotides: TGTGCCAGCAGTAGGGACCCGAGCTCCTACAATGAGCAGTTCTTC.

Comments on this clonotype: Given a much more abundant clone one base away, this may be a read error. The chain carries TRBV6-4 and TRBJ1-1; possibly TRBD1 for D (5 bases). CDR1 and CDR2 from the germline V gene are MRHNA and SNTAGT. V lost 6 bases to trimming and J lost 3 bases, with 14 bases between them. The CDR3 consists of 14 residues. CDR3 region: CASRRTRADTEAFF. For the CDR3, the DNA is TGTGCCAGCAGACGGACAAGGGCGGACACTGAAGCTTTCTTT.

To note about this clonotype: The junction departs from germline at one end; a sequencing error may be responsible. This rearrangement joins TRBV28 to TRBJ2-1; possibly TRBD1 or TRBD2 for D (5 bases each). From germline, CDR1 is MDHEN and CDR2 SYDVKM. This CDR3 is built from 16 residues. The CDR3 region has the DNA TGTGTCAGCAGTTTATGGTCAGGGAGCTCCTACAATGAGCAGTTCTTC. Residues: CVSSLWSGSSYNEQFF.

Concerning this clonotype: A much larger clone is a single base away; this may be a read error. The J gene is TRBJ2-5, the V gene TRBV27; 11 nucleotides agree with TRBD1. Gene TRBJ2-7 matches the end of the DNA better, so the J call may be wrong. The germline gives CDR1 MNHEY, CDR2 SMNVEV (reference sequence). CDR3 length equals 16 residues. CDR3 bases: TGTACCAGCAGTACAACGGACAGGGGGCAATCTAGCGAGCAGTACTTC. This translates into CTSSTTDRGQSSEQYF.

This clonotype was picked up many times. This chain joins TRBV24-1 and TRBJ2-7, with D possibly called TRBD1 or TRBD2 (5 bases each). The CDR3 is made up of 16 amino acids. Trimming pared 2 bases from V and 3 bases from J, leaving 16 bases between. Germline CDR1 KGHDR, CDR2 SFDVKD. The CDR3 is CATSDSPGAGIYEQYF. In nucleotides, the CDR3 is TGTGCCACCAGTGATTCCCCCGGGGCAGGGATCTACGAGCAGTACTTC.

A few counts support this clonotype. This chain links TRBV7-9 with TRBJ2-3; TRBD2 aligns across 11 bases. Germline V gene sequence: CDR1 SEHNR, CDR2 FQNEAQ (reference sequence). The CDR3 contains 15 residues. The junction had 3 bases not matched to a gene; V was cut back by 1 base and J by 6 bases. DNA for the CDR3: TGTGCCAGCAGCTTAGTGGTAGCGGGAGGGGATACGCAGTATTTT. Encoded protein: CASSLVVAGGDTQYF.

This clonotype appeared many times. V usage is TRBV6-8 and J usage is TRBJ1-2; no clear D gene. This CDR3 is built from 17 residues. Germline V gene lookup returns CDR1 MNHGY and CDR2 SAAAGT. The V gene lost 5 bases and the J gene lost 4 bases, with 23 bases spanning the gap. The DNA for the CDR3 is TGTGCCAGCAGTGACACCAGACGCTCTAGAAAGACCTATGGCTACACCTTC. This gives the protein CASSDTRRSRKTYGYTF.

This clonotype was observed a handful of times. The rearrangement joins TRBV6-4 to TRBJ1-2; D not certain. The germline V and J ends were trimmed by 3 bases and 4 bases, with 21 bases remaining between them. The CDR3 length is 17 residues. The germline gives CDR1 MRHNA, CDR2 SNTAGT. The CDR3 bases are TGTGCCAGCAGTGAAACAGTCTCACACGGAAAGACCTATGGCTACACCTTC. This codes for CASSETVSHGKTYGYTF.

This clonotype was picked up many times. The chain couples TRBV11-2 to TRBJ2-5; D unresolved. Trimming took off 5 bases at V and 6 bases at J, with 13 bases between the two ends. Per germline, CDR1 SGHAT and CDR2 FQNNGV. This CDR3 contains 13 residues. The CDR3 DNA sequence: TGTGCCAGCAGCCAAGGGATTCGGAAGACCCAGTACTTC. Its protein product is CASSQGIRKTQYF.

A remark on this clonotype: This sequence may be a read error, since a much larger clone differs from it by one base. V is TRBV3-1 and J is TRBJ2-1; the D is unclear. From germline, CDR1 is LGHDT and CDR2 YNNKEL (reference sequence). The CDR3 extends over 16 amino acids. The CDR3 region has the DNA TGTGCCGGCAGCCTGCGACGGCAGCCTTCCTACAATGAGCAGTTCTTC. Amino acid sequence: CAGSLRRQPSYNEQFF.

The count of this clonotype is one. The chain employs TRBV12-3 or TRBV12-4 and TRBJ1-4; tentative D call: TRBD1 (5 bases). CDR3 length: 15 amino acids. Trimming removed 3 bases at V and 8 bases at J, with 16 bases between. DNA for the CDR3: TGTGCCAGCAGTTTGATGGGGCAGGGAGGCGAAAAACTGTTTTTT. As protein: CASSLMGQGGEKLFF.

This clonotype has at least ten counts. This chain links TRBV11-3 with TRBJ2-7; D gene unclear. V lost 1 base to trimming and J lost 3 bases, with 13 bases between them. The CDR3 runs 15 residues. Germline assignment: CDR1 SGHNT and CDR2 YENEEA. The CDR3 nucleotides are TGTGCCAGCAGCTTAGGGGCAGTACCAATCTACGAGCAGTACTTC. Amino acids: CASSLGAVPIYEQYF.

This clonotype was seen more than once but under ten times. This clone may be a read error of a much larger clone one base away. CDR3 coding DNA: TGTGCCAGTAGCCTCACTAAAGGCGAGCAGTACTTC. Residues: CASSLTKGEQYF. The chain employs TRBV19 and TRBJ2-7, with D unresolved. CDR3 length: 12 residues. Germline V CDR1 and CDR2: LNHDA, SQIVND (reference sequence). V lost 6 bases to trimming and J lost 6 bases, with 12 bases between them. Supplemented by reference TRBV19 and TRBJ2-7, the full variable domain reads DGGITQSPKYLFRKEGQNVTLSCEQNLNHDAMYWYRQDPGQGLRLIYYSQIVNDFQKGDIAEGYSVSREKKESFPLTVTSAQKNPTAFYLCASSLTKGEQYFGPGTRLTVT.

The rearrangement links TRBV30 to TRBJ2-1; weak D call: TRBD2 (6 bases). The CDR3 runs 16 residues. Per the germline V gene, CDR1 is GTSNPN and CDR2 is SVGIG (reference sequence). V lost 5 bases, J lost 2 bases, and 19 bases lay in between. The CDR3 protein is CAWGGGANIAYNEQFF. As DNA, the CDR3 is TGTGCCTGGGGAGGAGGGGCGAACATTGCCTACAATGAGCAGTTCTTC.

This clonotype was counted ten times or more. This chain joins TRBV7-9 and TRBJ1-2, with D unclear. The germline gives CDR1 SEHNR, CDR2 FQNEAQ (reference sequence). The CDR3 runs to 17 residues. V lost 5 bases to trimming and J lost 4 bases, with 23 bases between them. This chain's CDR3 is CASSHETYHGKTYGYTF. As DNA, the CDR3 is TGTGCCAGCAGCCACGAAACATACCATGGAAAGACCTATGGCTACACCTTC.

This clonotype has a count of ten or more. This rearrangement joins TRBV7-9 to TRBJ2-3, with D unresolved. CDR3 length: 12 amino acids. The V end lost 5 bases, the J end lost 2 bases, and 5 bases lay between the germline ends. Germline CDR1 SEHNR, CDR2 FQNEAQ (reference sequence). Here the CDR3 DNA reads TGTGCCAGCAGCGTCAACACAGATACGCAGTATTTT. This translates into CASSVNTDTQYF.